This T cell receptor beta chain comes out of a study of siplizumab effects on memory and regulatory T cells. General study results and limits: The study found naive T cells seemingly more diverse than memory cells and seemingly major alloresponse contributors. Proliferating CD4+ or CD8+ clones, roughly 75-96% of them, lacked an assignable naive or memory phenotype. Reactions containing siplizumab showed mappable alloreactive CD4+ clones averaging about 70% Treg-derived, versus 26.9% in controls.

The count of this clone is one. The antigen is unknown. This table comes from immunoSEQ multiplex PCR, and its TCRdb copy is limited to in-frame clones, with some not included. The table has roughly 100,000 clones, over 90% seen once. The source is a human donor in good health. The sequenced sample consisted of Tregs sorted from blood.

The CDR3: CASSPGTGGSDNQPQHF. The DNA of the CDR3 is TGTGCCAGCAGCCCCGGGACAGGGGGCAGCGACAATCAGCCCCAGCATTTT. The chain uses TRBV19 and TRBJ1-5; 12 bases are a match to TRBD1. CDR3 length: 17 amino acids. Looked up from germline, CDR1 is LNHDA and CDR2 is SQIVND (reference sequence). V lost 9 bases, J lost 3 bases, and 12 bases stayed unmatched.